This T cell receptor beta chain was identified in a study of patients and donors after allogeneic stem cell transplantation. This clonotype appeared a few times. J was trimmed by 2 bases and V by 1 base; bases with no gene match: 12. The germline gives CDR1 LGHNA, CDR2 YNFKEQ. The CDR3 runs to 18 residues. Via MiXCR, TCRdb re-called the RT-PCR reads, giving one row per CDR3 protein. Found here are hundreds of thousands of distinct CDR3 sequences, 16% of them singletons; the top ten hold over 6%. Sequenced input: blood, either unsorted or a sorted T cell fraction (not recorded which). This clonotype originated in a human donor who was either an allogeneic HSCT recipient or a stem cell or donor lymphocyte infusion donor (not recorded which). It is not recorded whose cells these are; they may come from a transplant donor. The gene calls are TRBV4-2 and TRBJ2-7, with 9 bases matching TRBD2. In DNA form, the CDR3 reads TGTGCCAGCAGCCAAGCGGGATTAGCGGGGGAGGCCCCCTACGAGCAGTACTTC. Translating it yields CASSQAGLAGEAPYEQYF.